The rows below give T cell receptor beta chains drawn from one sample of a study of blood T cell repertoires in COVID-19. The assay was immunoSEQ multiplex PCR, and TCRdb's table has in-frame clones only and misses some. This table has some 420,000 clones, around 87% appearing once. Sequenced input: PBMCs or T cells enriched from blood (not recorded which). These receptor sequences come from a man in his thirties or forties who had recovered from COVID-19. Each CDR3 is given with its conserved first and last residue. The order of the fields is clone size, J gene, D gene, V gene, CDR3 protein, CDR3 DNA. The D gene is left open where the match is weak. Size tells how often a clone was seen (once, few, many) or the class of an expanded clone, and some rows leave it out.

-	TRBJ2-7	TRBD2	TRBV27	CASSLYLSGASSYEQYF	TGTGCCAGCAGTTTATATCTTAGCGGGGCAAGCTCCTACGAGCAGTACTTC
-	TRBJ1-1	-	TRBV10-1	CASSGSVGTEAFF	TGCGCCAGCTCCGGGTCCGTGGGCACTGAAGCTTTCTTT
-	TRBJ2-5	-	TRBV9	CASSVGPEETQYF	TGTGCCAGCAGCGTAGGCCCGGAAGAGACCCAGTACTTC
-	TRBJ2-7	-	TRBV19	CASSITLVSYEQYF	TGTGCCAGTAGTATTACCCTAGTCTCATACGAGCAGTACTTC
-	TRBJ2-5	TRBD1	TRBV14	CASSQGDRGFLETQYF	TGTGCCAGCAGCCAAGGGGACAGGGGATTCTTGGAGACCCAGTACTTC
-	TRBJ1-6	-	TRBV6-6	CASKTRGYYSPLHF	TGTGCCAGCAAGACCCGGGGGTATTATTCACCCCTCCACTTT
-	TRBJ1-2	-	TRBV6-5	CASREVNYGYTF	TGTGCCAGCAGGGAGGTCAACTATGGCTACACCTTC
-	TRBJ1-1	-	TRBV4-2	CASSQELGPSPTEAFF	TGTGCCAGCAGCCAAGAACTAGGTCCCTCGCCCACTGAAGCTTTCTTT
once	TRBJ1-3	-	TRBV3-1/TRBV3-2	CASSQDLSSGNTIYF	TGTGCCAGCAGCCAAGATCTCAGCTCTGGAAACACCATATATTTT
once	TRBJ2-5	-	TRBV24-1	CATSGQLDLGTQYF	TGTGCCACCAGCGGACAACTCGATTTGGGGACCCAGTACTTC
-	TRBJ2-7	-	TRBV28	CASSSAEDLSYEQYF	TGTGCCAGCAGTTCTGCCGAGGATCTCTCCTACGAGCAGTACTTC
-	TRBJ2-7	TRBD2	TRBV7-2	CASSSGGSGRKEQYF	TGTGCCAGCAGTTCCGGGGGAAGCGGGAGGAAAGAGCAGTACTTC
-	TRBJ1-6	-	TRBV28	CASSSSTGRMRSPLHF	-
-	TRBJ2-3	-	TRBV28	CASSHPTTDTQYF	TGTGCCAGCAGTCATCCTACCACAGATACGCAGTATTTT
-	TRBJ1-1	-	TRBV2	CASSESGSSSEAFF	TGTGCCAGCAGTGAATCCGGGAGTAGTTCGGAAGCTTTCTTT
once	TRBJ2-1	TRBD2	TRBV5-1	CASSSLAGKYNEQFF	TGCGCCAGCAGCAGCCTAGCGGGAAAATACAATGAGCAGTTCTTC
-	TRBJ2-5	TRBD2	TRBV4-1	CASSPLWLGGLRETQYF	TGCGCCAGCAGTCCCTTGTGGCTCGGGGGGTTACGGGAGACCCAGTACTTC
-	TRBJ2-5	TRBD2	TRBV4-1	CASGPSGGETQYF	TGCGCCAGCGGGCCGTCGGGGGGGGAGACCCAGTACTTC
-	TRBJ2-3	TRBD2	TRBV27	CASSSMQGGVTDTQYF	TGTGCCAGCAGTAGTATGCAGGGAGGGGTGACAGATACGCAGTATTTT
-	TRBJ1-3	-	TRBV2	CASRNRAGNTIYF	TGTGCCAGCAGGAACAGGGCTGGAAACACCATATATTTT
-	TRBJ2-1	-	TRBV30	CAWRSRGSYNEQFF	TGTGCCTGGAGAAGTAGGGGTTCCTACAATGAGCAGTTCTTC
-	TRBJ2-5	TRBD1	TRBV19	CASSIDRVGTQYF	TGTGCCAGTAGTATCGACAGGGTGGGGACCCAGTACTTC
once	TRBJ2-3	TRBD1	TRBV29-1	CSVQPLGQAADTQYF	TGCAGCGTCCAACCCCTGGGACAGGCAGCAGATACGCAGTATTTT
-	TRBJ2-3	TRBD1	TRBV7-9	CASSPRQGPDTQYF	TGTGCCAGCAGCCCGAGACAGGGCCCAGATACGCAGTATTTT
-	TRBJ2-1	TRBD2	TRBV7-6	CASSWTSGSRDNEQFF	TGTGCCAGCAGCTGGACTAGCGGGAGCAGAGACAATGAGCAGTTCTTC
-	TRBJ1-5	-	TRBV19	CASRPNSNQPQHF	TGTGCCAGTAGACCTAATAGCAATCAGCCCCAGCATTTT
-	TRBJ1-1	-	TRBV28	CASSTRVGGFDTEAFF	TGTGCCAGCAGTACCCGAGTTGGGGGCTTTGACACTGAAGCTTTCTTT